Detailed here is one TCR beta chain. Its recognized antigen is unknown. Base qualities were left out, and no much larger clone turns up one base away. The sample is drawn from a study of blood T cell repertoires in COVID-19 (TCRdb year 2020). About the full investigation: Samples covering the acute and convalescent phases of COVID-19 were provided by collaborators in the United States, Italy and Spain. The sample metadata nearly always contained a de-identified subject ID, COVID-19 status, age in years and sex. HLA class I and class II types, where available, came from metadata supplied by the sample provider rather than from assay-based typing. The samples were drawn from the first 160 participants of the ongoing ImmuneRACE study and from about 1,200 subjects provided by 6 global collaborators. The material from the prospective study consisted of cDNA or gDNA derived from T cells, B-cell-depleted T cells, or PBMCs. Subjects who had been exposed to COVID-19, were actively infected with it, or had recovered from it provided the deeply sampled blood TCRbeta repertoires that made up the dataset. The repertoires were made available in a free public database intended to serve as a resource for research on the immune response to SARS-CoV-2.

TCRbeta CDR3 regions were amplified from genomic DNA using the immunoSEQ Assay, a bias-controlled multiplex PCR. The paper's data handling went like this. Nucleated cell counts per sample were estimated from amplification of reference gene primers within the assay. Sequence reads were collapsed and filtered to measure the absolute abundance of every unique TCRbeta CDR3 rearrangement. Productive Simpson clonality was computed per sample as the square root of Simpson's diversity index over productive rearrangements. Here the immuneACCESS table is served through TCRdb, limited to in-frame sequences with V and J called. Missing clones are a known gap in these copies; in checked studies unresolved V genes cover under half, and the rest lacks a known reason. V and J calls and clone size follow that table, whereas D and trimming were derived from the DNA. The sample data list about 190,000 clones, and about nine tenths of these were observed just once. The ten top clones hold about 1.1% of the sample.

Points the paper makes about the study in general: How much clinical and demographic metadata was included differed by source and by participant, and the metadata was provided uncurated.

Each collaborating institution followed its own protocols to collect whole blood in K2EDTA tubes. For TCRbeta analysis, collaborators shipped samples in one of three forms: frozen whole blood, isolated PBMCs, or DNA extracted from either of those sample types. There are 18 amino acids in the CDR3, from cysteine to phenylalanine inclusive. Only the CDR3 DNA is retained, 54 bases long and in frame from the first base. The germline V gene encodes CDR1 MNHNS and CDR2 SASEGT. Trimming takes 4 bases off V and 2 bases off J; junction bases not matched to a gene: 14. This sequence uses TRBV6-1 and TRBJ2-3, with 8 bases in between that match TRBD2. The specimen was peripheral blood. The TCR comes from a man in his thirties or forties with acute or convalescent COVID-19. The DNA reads TGTGCCAGCAGTGTCGAGCTAGTGATTAGCGGGATCACAGATACGCAGTATTTT. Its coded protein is CASSVELVISGITDTQYF.